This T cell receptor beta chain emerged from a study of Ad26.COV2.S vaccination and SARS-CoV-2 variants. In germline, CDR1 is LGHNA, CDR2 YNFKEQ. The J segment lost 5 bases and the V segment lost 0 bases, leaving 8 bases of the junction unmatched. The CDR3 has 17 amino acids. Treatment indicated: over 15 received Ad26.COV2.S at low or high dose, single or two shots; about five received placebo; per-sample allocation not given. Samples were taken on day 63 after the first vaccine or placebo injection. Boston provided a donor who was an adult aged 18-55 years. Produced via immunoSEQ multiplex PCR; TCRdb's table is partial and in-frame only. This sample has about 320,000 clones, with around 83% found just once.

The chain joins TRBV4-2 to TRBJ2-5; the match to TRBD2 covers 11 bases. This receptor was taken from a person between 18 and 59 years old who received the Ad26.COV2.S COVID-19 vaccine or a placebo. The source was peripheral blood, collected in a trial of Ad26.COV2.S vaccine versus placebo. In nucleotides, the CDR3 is TGTGCCAGCAGCCAAGATATTCTAGCGGGGGGCGAGGAGACCCAGTACTTC. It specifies CASSQDILAGGEETQYF.